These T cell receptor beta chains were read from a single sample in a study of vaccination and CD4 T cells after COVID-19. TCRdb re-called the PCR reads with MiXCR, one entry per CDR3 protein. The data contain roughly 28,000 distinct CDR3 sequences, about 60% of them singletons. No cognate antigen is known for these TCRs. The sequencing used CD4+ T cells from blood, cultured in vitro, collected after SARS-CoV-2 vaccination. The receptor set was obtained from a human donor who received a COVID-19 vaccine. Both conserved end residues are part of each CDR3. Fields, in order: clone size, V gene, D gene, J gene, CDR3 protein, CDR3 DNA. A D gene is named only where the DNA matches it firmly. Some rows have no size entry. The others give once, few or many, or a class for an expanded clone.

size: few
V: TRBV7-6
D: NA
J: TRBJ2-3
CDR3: CASSPTELPDTQYF
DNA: TGTGCCAGCAGCCCCACAGAGCTACCAGATACGCAGTATTTT

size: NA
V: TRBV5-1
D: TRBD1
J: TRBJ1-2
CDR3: CASSSLQGSGYGYTF
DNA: TGCGCCAGCAGCTCCCTACAGGGGTCGGGGTATGGCTACACCTTC

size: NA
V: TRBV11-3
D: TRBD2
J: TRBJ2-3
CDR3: CASSLPLAGGTDTQYF
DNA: TGTGCCAGCAGCTTACCCCTAGCGGGGGGCACAGATACGCAGTATTTT

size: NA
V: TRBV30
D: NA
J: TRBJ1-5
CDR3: CAWSGLFNQPQHF
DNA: TGTGCCTGGAGTGGACTTTTCAATCAGCCCCAGCATTTT

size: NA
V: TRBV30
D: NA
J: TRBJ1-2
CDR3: CAWRPGAYGYTF
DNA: TGTGCCTGGAGGCCAGGAGCCTATGGCTACACCTTC

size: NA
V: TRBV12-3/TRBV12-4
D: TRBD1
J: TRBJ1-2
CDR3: CASSDTGGQGYGYTF
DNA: TGTGCCAGCAGTGACACAGGGGGCCAAGGCTATGGCTACACCTTC

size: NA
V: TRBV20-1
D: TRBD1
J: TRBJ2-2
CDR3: CSARDMGQGAVGELFF
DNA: TGCAGTGCTAGAGATATGGGACAGGGGGCTGTCGGGGAGCTGTTTTTT

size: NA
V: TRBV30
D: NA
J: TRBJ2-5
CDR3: CAWSSSETQYF
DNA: TGTGCCTGGAGTTCGAGTGAGACCCAGTACTTC

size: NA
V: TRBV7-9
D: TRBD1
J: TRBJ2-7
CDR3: CASSRDRDYEQYF
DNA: TGTGCCAGCAGCCGGGACAGGGACTACGAGCAGTACTTC

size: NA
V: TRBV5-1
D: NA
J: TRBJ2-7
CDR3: CASSLERGRYEQYF
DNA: TGCGCCAGCAGCTTGGAAAGAGGCCGATACGAGCAGTACTTC

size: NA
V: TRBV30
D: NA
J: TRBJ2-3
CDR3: CAWSVDWRSTDTQYF
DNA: TGTGCCTGGAGTGTAGACTGGAGAAGCACAGATACGCAGTATTTT

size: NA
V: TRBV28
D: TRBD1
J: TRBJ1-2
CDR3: CASSLYRGRGYTF
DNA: TGTGCCAGCAGTTTATACAGGGGGCGGGGCTACACCTTC

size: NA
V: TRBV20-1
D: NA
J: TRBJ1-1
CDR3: CSARRGSSGNTEAFF
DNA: TGCAGTGCTAGAAGGGGGTCCTCGGGAAACACTGAAGCTTTCTTT

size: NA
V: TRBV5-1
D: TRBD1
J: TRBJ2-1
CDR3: CASSLLQGAGNEQFF
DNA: TGCGCCAGCAGCCTGTTACAGGGGGCGGGCAATGAGCAGTTCTTC

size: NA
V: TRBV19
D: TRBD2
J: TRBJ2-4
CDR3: CASSKGLAGGPSKNIQYF
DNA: TGTGCCAGTAGTAAGGGACTAGCGGGGGGGCCGTCCAAAAACATTCAGTACTTC

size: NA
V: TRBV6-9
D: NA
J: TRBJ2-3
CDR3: CASRRPGVEVLGTDTQYF
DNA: TGTGCCAGCAGGCGTCCGGGGGTCGAAGTACTGGGCACAGATACGCAGTATTTT

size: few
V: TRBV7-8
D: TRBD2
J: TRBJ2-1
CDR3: CASSSPGLAGFSYNEQFF
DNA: TGTGCCAGCAGCTCCCCGGGACTAGCGGGCTTTAGCTACAATGAGCAGTTCTTC

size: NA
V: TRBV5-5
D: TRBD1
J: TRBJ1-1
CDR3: CASSSTGVTEAFF
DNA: TGTGCCAGCAGTTCCACAGGGGTCACTGAAGCTTTCTTT

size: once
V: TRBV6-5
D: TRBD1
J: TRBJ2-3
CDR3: CASSYWGQGTDSQYF
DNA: TGTGCCAGCAGTTACTGGGGACAGGGCACAGATTCGCAGTATTTT

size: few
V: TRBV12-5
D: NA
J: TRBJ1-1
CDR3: CASGLVEEAFF
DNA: TGTGCTAGTGGTTTGGTAGAAGAAGCTTTCTTT

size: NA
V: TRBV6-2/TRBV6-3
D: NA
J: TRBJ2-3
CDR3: CASSSTFFGGTDTQYF
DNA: TGTGCCAGCAGTTCCACCTTTTTCGGGGGCACAGATACGCAGTATTTT

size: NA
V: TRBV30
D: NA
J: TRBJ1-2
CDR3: CAWSGGGPNYGNTF
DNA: TGTGCCTGGAGTGGGGGGGGACCTAACTATGGCAACACCTTC

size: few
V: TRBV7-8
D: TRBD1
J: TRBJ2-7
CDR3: CASSLTGGRSIYEQYF
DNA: TGTGCCAGCAGCTTAACAGGGGGCCGGTCCATCTACGAGCAGTACTTC

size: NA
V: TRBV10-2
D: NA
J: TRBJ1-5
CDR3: CASSGGLGLTTQPQHF
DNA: TGCGCCAGCAGTGGAGGTCTCGGACTAACAACTCAGCCCCAGCATTTT

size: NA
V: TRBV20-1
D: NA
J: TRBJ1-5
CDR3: CSARPKYSNQPQHF
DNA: TGCAGTGCTAGACCAAAATATAGCAATCAGCCCCAGCATTTT

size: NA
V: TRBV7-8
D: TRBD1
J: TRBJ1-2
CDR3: CASSLRSPGQGLSNYGYTF
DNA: TGTGCCAGCAGCTTACGTTCACCGGGACAGGGGTTATCTAACTATGGCTACACCTTC

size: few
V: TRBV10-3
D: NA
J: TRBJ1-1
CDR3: CAISESGHSDTEAFF
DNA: TGTGCCATCAGTGAGTCCGGACACTCCGACACTGAAGCTTTCTTT

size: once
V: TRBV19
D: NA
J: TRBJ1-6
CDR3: CASSMGTQGSSYNSPLHF
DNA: TGTGCCAGTAGTATGGGGACACAGGGCAGCTCCTATAATTCACCCCTCCACTTT

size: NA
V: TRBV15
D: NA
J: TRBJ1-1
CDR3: CATSRDTRATEAFF
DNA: TGTGCCACCAGCAGAGATACCAGGGCCACTGAAGCTTTCTTT

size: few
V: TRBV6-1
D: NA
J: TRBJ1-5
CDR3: CASRPGPSNQPQHF
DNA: TGTGCCAGCAGACCGGGACCGAGCAATCAGCCCCAGCATTTT

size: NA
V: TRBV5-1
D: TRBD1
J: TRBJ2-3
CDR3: CASAQGADTQYF
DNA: TGCGCATCAGCGCAGGGGGCAGATACGCAGTATTTT

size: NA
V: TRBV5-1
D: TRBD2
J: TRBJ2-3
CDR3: CASSLGLAGGRDTQYF
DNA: TGCGCCAGCAGCTTGGGGTTAGCGGGGGGTAGAGATACGCAGTATTTT

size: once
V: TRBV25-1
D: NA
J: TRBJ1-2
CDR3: CASSEGVGDHYGYTF
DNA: TGTGCCAGCAGTGAAGGGGTAGGGGACCACTATGGCTACACCTTC

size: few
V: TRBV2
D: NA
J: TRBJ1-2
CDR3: CASHQGYGYTF
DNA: TGTGCCAGCCATCAGGGCTATGGCTACACCTTC

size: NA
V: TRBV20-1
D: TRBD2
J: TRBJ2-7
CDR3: CSASPIAGGGYEQYF
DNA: TGCAGTGCTAGTCCCATAGCGGGGGGGGGTTACGAGCAGTACTTC

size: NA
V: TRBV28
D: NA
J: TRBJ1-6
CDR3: CASNQLQGGNSPLHF
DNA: TGTGCCAGCAATCAACTCCAGGGTGGTAATTCACCCCTCCACTTT

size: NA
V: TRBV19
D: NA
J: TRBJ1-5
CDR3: CASSIVRTRLGDQPQHF
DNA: TGTGCCAGTAGTATCGTCAGGACGCGGTTGGGGGATCAGCCCCAGCATTTT

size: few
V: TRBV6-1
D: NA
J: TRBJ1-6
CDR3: CASSPWSGNSPLHF
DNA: TGTGCCAGCAGCCCTTGGTCAGGGAATTCACCCCTCCACTTT

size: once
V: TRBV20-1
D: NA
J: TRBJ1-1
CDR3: CSARDLNTEAFF
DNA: TGCAGTGCTAGAGATTTGAACACTGAAGCTTTCTTT

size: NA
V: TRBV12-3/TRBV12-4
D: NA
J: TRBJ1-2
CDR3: CASSLGVRGYTF
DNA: TGTGCCAGCAGTTTAGGGGTGAGGGGCTACACCTTC